The 17 T cell receptor beta chains in this list originate from one sample, sequenced in a study of blood T cell repertoires in COVID-19. The method was immunoSEQ multiplex PCR; TCRdb's version includes in-frame clones alone and lacks a portion of them. The table has over 65,000 clones, approximately 81% seen once; the top ten hold approximately 44%. What was sequenced was peripheral blood. The receptor set was obtained from a man older than 75 with acute or convalescent COVID-19.

The rearrangement links TRBV9 to TRBJ2-1, with TRBD2 matching over 8 bases. The V segment lost 3 bases and the J segment 2 bases; nucleotides outside the gene matches: 4. The length of the CDR3 is 15 residues. Per germline, CDR1 SGDLS and CDR2 YYNGEE. DNA for the CDR3: TGTGCCAGCAGCGGACTAGCGCCTCCCTACAATGAGCAGTTCTTC. Translating gives CASSGLAPPYNEQFF.

This sequence joins TRBV5-6 and TRBJ1-2; D is ambiguous. V lost 0 bases to trimming and J lost 8 bases, with 17 bases between them. This CDR3 is built from 15 residues. Germline assignment: CDR1 SGHDT and CDR2 YYEEEE. Here the CDR3 DNA reads TGTGCCAGCAGCTTGGGTTTAAATTGGTGGCGGGGCTACACCTTC. Translation: CASSLGLNWWRGYTF.

The rearrangement links TRBV6-6 to TRBJ1-1; D is ambiguous. In germline, CDR1 is MNHNY, CDR2 SVGAGI (reference sequence). CDR3 length: 17 residues. V lost 5 bases and J 2 bases, leaving 21 bases between the germline ends. This CDR3 is CASSPHGDKKSNTEAFF. The DNA of the CDR3 is TGTGCCAGCAGTCCTCACGGCGACAAGAAGTCCAACACTGAAGCTTTCTTT.

This clone was counted between two and nine times. The chain links TRBV27 to TRBJ1-6; the match to TRBD1 covers 9 bases. The V gene end was trimmed by 3 bases and the J gene end by 10 bases; junction bases not matched to a gene: 4. The CDR3 totals 14 residues. Germline CDR1 and CDR2: MNHEY and SMNVEV (reference sequence). CDR3 coding DNA: TGTGCCAGCAGTTTGACAGGGGGAAGGTCACCCCTCCACTTT. The encoded protein is CASSLTGGRSPLHF.

V and J are TRBV5-4 and TRBJ2-7, with TRBD2 identical over 11 bases. J was trimmed by 5 bases and V by 0 bases; bases with no gene match: 7. The germline gives CDR1 SGHNT, CDR2 YYREEE (reference sequence). The CDR3 runs 16 residues. This CDR3 is CASSLGVAGGRHEQYF. The DNA of the CDR3 is TGTGCCAGCAGCTTGGGAGTAGCGGGAGGGAGGCACGAGCAGTACTTC.

V gene TRBV29-1 combines with J gene TRBJ2-1, with 9 bases lining up with TRBD2. Germline CDR1 SQVTM, CDR2 ANQGSEA. V was pared by 0 bases and J by 6 bases, with 3 bases of the junction left unmatched. CDR3 length equals 14 residues. The chain's CDR3 is CSVEEAGGVNEQFF. As DNA, the CDR3 is TGCAGCGTTGAAGAGGCGGGAGGGGTCAATGAGCAGTTCTTC.

In this sample, this clone turned up once. CDR3 sequence (DNA): TGCAGCGTTGAAAATCGAGGGCGGAATGAGCAGTTCTTC. It codes for CSVENRGRNEQFF. V and J are TRBV29-1 and TRBJ2-1; possibly TRBD2 for D (5 bases). CDR1 is SQVTM and CDR2 is ANQGSEA in the germline V gene. This CDR3 has 13 amino acids. V lost 2 bases and J 7 bases, leaving 12 bases between the germline ends.

Only one count was recorded for this clone. The chain combines TRBV28 with TRBJ2-1; D is perhaps TRBD1 (6 bases). CDR3 size: 14 residues. Germline CDR1 and CDR2: MDHEN and SYDVKM. Trimming left V 3 bases short and J 3 bases short, with 9 bases between. DNA for the CDR3: TGTGCCAGCAGTTTGATAGGGGGCTACAATGAGCAGTTCTTC. It yields the protein CASSLIGGYNEQFF.

The CDR3: CSVRGQGITGELFF. CDR3 coding DNA: TGCAGCGTTCGGGGACAGGGAATCACCGGGGAGCTGTTTTTT. This rearrangement joins TRBV29-1 to TRBJ2-2; 9 nucleotides match TRBD1. J gave up 4 bases and V 5 bases, and 5 bases lay outside the gene matches. Germline V gene data show CDR1 as SQVTM and CDR2 as ANQGSEA. The CDR3 runs to 14 residues.

The V call is TRBV5-1, the J call TRBJ2-1, with 7 bases fitting TRBD1. J was trimmed by 9 bases and V by 4 bases; bases with no gene match: 13. The germline V gene has CDR1 SGHRS and CDR2 YFSETQ. This CDR3 region has 15 residues. The CDR3 here is CASSRVNDRAGEQFF. The CDR3, as DNA: TGCGCCAGCAGCAGAGTCAACGACAGGGCCGGTGAGCAGTTCTTC.

A remark on this clone: One end of the junction is discordant with germline, which a read error may explain. V and J are TRBV28 and TRBJ1-5; TRBD1 is a possible D gene (6 bases). This CDR3 has 14 amino acids. Germline CDR1 and CDR2: MDHEN and SYDVKM. In nucleotides, the CDR3 is TGTACCAGCAACAGTGGGGGGGGCCGTCAGCCCCAGCATTTT. Translating gives CTSNSGGGRQPQHF.

V gene TRBV3-1 (or the pseudogene TRBV3-2) combines with J gene TRBJ1-5; D perhaps matches TRBD1 (6 bases). Germline CDR1 reads LGHDT; CDR2 reads YNNKEL (reference sequence). The ends were cut back, 4 bases at V and 4 bases at J, with 8 bases in the middle. The CDR3 has 13 residues. CDR3 residues: CASSLQGNQPQHF. In nucleotides, the CDR3 is TGTGCCAGCAGCCTTCAGGGGAATCAGCCCCAGCATTTT.

This chain joins TRBV5-1 and TRBJ1-1; a possible D gene is TRBD1 (5 bases). Germline CDR1 SGHRS, CDR2 YFSETQ. V gave up 1 base and J gave up 0 bases, with 13 bases separating them. The CDR3 covers 16 residues. CDR3: CASSLSGASLNTEAFF. DNA for the CDR3: TGCGCCAGCAGCTTGAGTGGGGCCTCATTGAACACTGAAGCTTTCTTT.

The chain carries TRBV11-3 and TRBJ2-1; TRBD2 agrees at 7 bases. CDR3 length: 12 residues. Unmatched junction bases numbered 5, after V lost 5 bases and J lost 10 bases. Looked up from germline, CDR1 is SGHNT and CDR2 is YENEEA. The CDR3 sequence: CASSLQREEQFF. The CDR3 DNA reads TGTGCCAGCAGCCTTCAGCGGGAAGAGCAGTTCTTC.

This sequence joins TRBV5-1 and TRBJ1-5; TRBD1 matches 8 bases. Per the germline V gene, CDR1 is SGHRS and CDR2 is YFSETQ. The CDR3 is 15 residues long. V gave up 1 base and J gave up 4 bases; unmatched junction bases: 4. This chain's CDR3 is CASSLSTGGNQPQHF. CDR3 nucleotides: TGCGCCAGCAGCTTGAGTACAGGGGGTAATCAGCCCCAGCATTTT.

This clone is a singleton in its sample. The chain has TRBV7-8 and TRBJ1-5, with 8 bases fitting TRBD1. CDR1 and CDR2 from the germline V gene are SGHVS and FQNEAQ. The CDR3 covers 16 residues. The ends lost 5 bases at V and 7 bases at J; junction bases unmatched: 13. CDR3 in DNA: TGTGCCAGCAGCCTTACCTACAGGGGGTCAGGGCAGCCCCAGCATTTT. It codes for CASSLTYRGSGQPQHF.

V and J are TRBV7-2 and TRBJ1-1; perhaps TRBD1 as D (6 bases). The V gene's germline CDR1 is SGHTA and CDR2 FQGNSA. With 5 bases removed from V and 6 bases from J, the gap between germline ends came to 16 bases. The CDR3 has 14 residues. The CDR3 loop is CASSDDRLLSEAFF. In DNA form, the CDR3 reads TGTGCCAGCAGCGACGACAGGTTGTTGTCTGAAGCTTTCTTT.